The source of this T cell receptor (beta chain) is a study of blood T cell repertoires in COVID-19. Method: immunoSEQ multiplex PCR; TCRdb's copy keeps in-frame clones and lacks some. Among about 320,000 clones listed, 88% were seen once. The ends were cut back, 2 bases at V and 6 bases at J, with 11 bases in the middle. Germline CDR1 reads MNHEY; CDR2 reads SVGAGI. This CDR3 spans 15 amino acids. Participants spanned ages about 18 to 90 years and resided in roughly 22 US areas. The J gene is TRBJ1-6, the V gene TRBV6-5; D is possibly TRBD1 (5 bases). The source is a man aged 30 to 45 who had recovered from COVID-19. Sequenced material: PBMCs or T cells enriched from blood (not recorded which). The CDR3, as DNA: TGTGCCAGCAGTTACGGCGGCAGGGTTAATTCACCCCTCCACTTT. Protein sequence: CASSYGGRVNSPLHF.